Detailed here is one TCR beta chain. These data come from a study of long-term antiretroviral therapy in people with HIV. CDR3 size: 13 residues. V was pared by 4 bases and J by 4 bases, with 10 bases between. Germline CDR1 MNHEY, CDR2 SVGAGI. DNA was extracted from around 0.96-9.9 million thawed cryopreserved PBMC. Version v3.0 of the immunoSEQ assay was performed at survey level. The data were produced by immunoSEQ multiplex PCR, yet TCRdb's version contains in-frame clones alone and is incomplete. This sample carries about 21,000 clones, approximately 81% of them seen once, and the ten largest clones take 8.1%.

The chain employs TRBV6-5 and TRBJ1-2; D is undetermined. Here the sequenced sample was unsorted PBMCs, taken at the start of antiretroviral therapy. The sequence was collected from a middle-aged man with HIV. The CDR3 loop reads CASSSPGFYGYTF. In DNA, the CDR3 is TGTGCCAGCAGTTCCCCGGGGTTCTATGGCTACACCTTC.